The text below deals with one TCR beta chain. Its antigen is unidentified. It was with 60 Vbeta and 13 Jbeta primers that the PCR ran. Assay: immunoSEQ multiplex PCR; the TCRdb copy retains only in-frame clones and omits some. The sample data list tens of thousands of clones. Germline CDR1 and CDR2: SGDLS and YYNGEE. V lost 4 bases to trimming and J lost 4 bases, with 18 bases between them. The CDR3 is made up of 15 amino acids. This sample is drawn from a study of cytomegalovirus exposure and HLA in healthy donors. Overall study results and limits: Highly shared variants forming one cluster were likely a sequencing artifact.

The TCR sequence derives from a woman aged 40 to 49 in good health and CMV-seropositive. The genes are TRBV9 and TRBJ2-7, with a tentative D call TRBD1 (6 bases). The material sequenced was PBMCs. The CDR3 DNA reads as TGTGCCAGCAGCCCACGGGCAGGGGCTGTATACGAGCAGTACTTC. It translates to CASSPRAGAVYEQYF. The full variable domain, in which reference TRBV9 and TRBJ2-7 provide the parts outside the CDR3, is DSGVTQTPKHLITATGQRVTLRCSPRSGDLSVYWYQQSLDQGLQFLIQYYNGEERAKGNILERFSAQQFPDLHSELNLSSLELGDSALYFCASSPRAGAVYEQYFGPGTRLTVT.